Listed here are 24 T cell receptor beta chains from one sample, sequenced in a study of blood T cells in healthy people across ages. Together with a sample-barcoded 5' primer, a J-beta primer mix was included in a second PCR lasting roughly 6 to 12 cycles. TCRdb re-called the 5' RACE reads with MiXCR, one entry per CDR3 protein. The sample shows about 670,000 distinct CDR3 sequences, 40% to 65% of them seen only once. The source material was blood. The receptors stem from a woman at least 80 years old in good health.

Points on this clonotype: A clone one base away is much larger, so this may be a read error. The J gene is TRBJ2-3, the V gene TRBV7-3, with 8 bases aligning to TRBD1. The CDR3 contains 15 residues. Germline values: CDR1 SGHTA, CDR2 FQGTGA. The CDR3 protein is CACSRGTGSFNTQYF. The CDR3 DNA follows: TGTGCCTGCAGTCGGGGGACAGGCTCATTTAATACGCAGTATTTT.

The genes are TRBV20-1 and TRBJ1-2; weak D call: TRBD1 (5 bases). Trimming pared 0 bases from V and 0 bases from J, leaving 17 bases between. Per the germline V gene, CDR1 is DFQATT and CDR2 is SNEGSKA (reference sequence). This CDR3 spans 17 amino acids. DNA of the CDR3: TGCAGTGCTAGAGATAGGGGACTTCCAGACCCTAACTATGGCTACACCTTC. Residues: CSARDRGLPDPNYGYTF.

This clonotype appeared many times. Here the CDR3 DNA reads TGTGCCAGCAGTTACGCGGGGACAGGCCCTGAGAAAAACATTCAGTACTTC. Translating gives CASSYAGTGPEKNIQYF. The V and J genes are TRBV6-8 and TRBJ2-4; 8 positions match TRBD1. Germline CDR1 reads MNHGY; CDR2 reads SAAAGT. The CDR3 covers 17 residues. After removal of 2 bases from V and 4 bases from J, the junction contained 10 bases not matched to a gene.

Concerning this clonotype itself: Being one base from a much bigger clone, this may be a read error. This chain joins TRBV7-6 and TRBJ2-5; no firm D call. This CDR3 is built from 12 residues. From germline, CDR1 is SGHVS and CDR2 FNYEAQ. CDR3 nucleotides: TGTGCCTGCAGCTTAGGGTCGGCGGCCCAGTACTTC. This translates into CACSLGSAAQYF.

The rearrangement uses TRBV24-1 and TRBJ2-1; 11 positions agree with TRBD2. Looked up from germline, CDR1 is KGHDR and CDR2 is SFDVKD. The CDR3 sequence is 17 residues long. The ends lost 1 base at V and 3 bases at J; junction bases unmatched: 4. Here the CDR3 DNA reads TGTGCCACCAGTGATTTACCGACTAGCGGGAACTACAATGAGCAGTTCTTC. Amino acid sequence: CATSDLPTSGNYNEQFF.

With regard to this clonotype: A much larger clone sits a single nucleotide away, making a read error possible. V gene TRBV4-2 combines with J gene TRBJ2-7; 10 bases match TRBD2. The CDR3 sequence is 15 residues long. The germline gives CDR1 LGHNA, CDR2 YNFKEQ. Trimming took 4 bases from V and 7 from J; bases not matched to a gene: 10. The CDR3: CASSPSGGQPGEQYF. Here the CDR3 DNA reads TGTGCCAGCAGCCCTAGCGGGGGCCAACCGGGTGAGCAGTACTTC.

A word on this clonotype: At one of its ends the junction is not consistent with the germline gene, which may arise from a read error. The rearrangement links TRBV28 to TRBJ1-1; D gene uncertain. Germline V CDR1 and CDR2: MDHEN, SYDVKM. This CDR3 has 13 residues. CDR3 nucleotide sequence: TGTGCCAGCAGTTTTAACCGGAACGCTGAAGCTTTCTTT. Translated, it gives CASSFNRNAEAFF.

The V and J genes are TRBV12-5 and TRBJ2-1, with 12 bases matching TRBD2. Trimming at V came to 0 bases and at J to 9 bases, leaving 6 bases not matched to a gene. Germline CDR1 LGHNT, CDR2 FRNRAP. CDR3 length: 16 amino acids. CDR3 amino acids: CASGLVSSGRGSEQFF. The CDR3, as DNA: TGTGCTAGTGGTTTGGTATCTAGCGGGAGGGGGAGTGAGCAGTTCTTC.

This chain uses TRBV5-1 with TRBJ2-1; possibly TRBD1 or TRBD2 for D (7 bases each). Germline V lookup: CDR1 SGHRS, CDR2 YFSETQ. CDR3 length: 16 residues. The ends were cut back, 4 bases at V and 3 bases at J, with 17 bases in the middle. The CDR3, as DNA: TGCGCCAGCAGCCCGAAGCAGGGGGGGGGCTACAATGAGCAGTTCTTC. It codes for CASSPKQGGGYNEQFF.

The chain couples TRBV6-1 to TRBJ1-5; possibly TRBD1 for D (5 bases). Trimming took off 4 bases at V and 5 bases at J, with 9 bases between the two ends. The V gene's germline CDR1 is MNHNS and CDR2 SASEGT. CDR3 size: 13 residues. The DNA of the CDR3 is TGTGCCAGCAGTGGCGGGGGTTATCAGCCCCAGCATTTT. Its protein product is CASSGGGYQPQHF.

This clonotype was seen more than once but under ten times. DNA for the CDR3: TGCGCCAGCAGCGTGGACAGGGGAAGAGAGCAGTTCTTC. It codes for CASSVDRGREQFF. The chain carries TRBV5-1 and TRBJ2-1; TRBD1 agrees at 9 bases. The CDR3 contains 13 residues. Germline trimming cut 4 bases from V and 10 bases from J; bases unmatched to any gene: 6. Germline V gene sequence: CDR1 SGHRS, CDR2 YFSETQ.

This clonotype was seen ten or more times. The chain links TRBV6-6 to TRBJ2-1, with 11 bases aligning to TRBD2. Germline CDR1 reads MNHNY; CDR2 reads SVGAGI (reference sequence). The CDR3 loop spans 15 amino acids. V was clipped by 6 bases and J by 12 bases; unmatched bases: 13. The chain's CDR3 is CASSPGTSGVWWQFF. In DNA form, the CDR3 reads TGTGCCAGCAGCCCCGGGACTAGCGGAGTTTGGTGGCAGTTCTTC.

V and J are TRBV14 and TRBJ2-7, with D perhaps matching TRBD1 (6 bases). Between the trimmed V and J ends, which lost 1 base and 2 bases, there was a span of 9 bases. Germline V gene lookup returns CDR1 SGHDN and CDR2 FVKESK. The length of the CDR3 is 14 residues. CDR3 loop: CASSQGGLPYEQYF. CDR3 coding DNA: TGTGCCAGCAGCCAAGGGGGGCTCCCCTACGAGCAGTACTTC.

V usage is TRBV4-2 and J usage is TRBJ1-5; D is unclear. The CDR3 has 16 amino acids. Germline CDR1 and CDR2: LGHNA and YNFKEQ. V dropped 3 bases and J dropped 0 bases, with 12 bases sitting between them. The CDR3 protein is CASSQGSTISNQPQHF. CDR3 nucleotides: TGTGCCAGCAGCCAGGGGTCGACAATTAGCAATCAGCCCCAGCATTTT.

The chain couples TRBV11-2 to TRBJ1-1, with no clear D. Per germline, CDR1 SGHAT and CDR2 FQNNGV. The CDR3 totals 14 residues. V was pared by 8 bases and J by 1 base, with 14 bases between. The CDR3 nucleotides read TGTGCCAGCCTATCAGACCCTCCGAACACTGAAGCTTTCTTT. As protein: CASLSDPPNTEAFF.

This clonotype was observed a single time. The rearrangement uses TRBV13 and TRBJ2-3; D is uncertain. Germline CDR1 PRHDT, CDR2 FYEKMQ (reference sequence). This CDR3 has 14 residues. Between the trimmed V and J ends, which lost 1 base and 2 bases, there was a span of 7 bases. CDR3 sequence (DNA): TGTGCCAGCAGCTTAGCGGGCATCACAGATACGCAGTATTTT. As protein: CASSLAGITDTQYF.

This clonotype was detected only a few times. The chain is built from TRBV28 and TRBJ1-1, with D unresolved. V shed 4 bases and J shed 5 bases, with 14 bases lying between them. CDR1 is MDHEN, CDR2 SYDVKM, per germline. The CDR3 is 14 amino acids. CDR3 sequence: CASSSPGRVTEAFF. The CDR3 region has the DNA TGTGCCAGCAGTTCCCCGGGTCGAGTAACTGAAGCTTTCTTT.

This chain joins TRBV10-3 and TRBJ2-5, with TRBD2 as a possible D gene (6 bases). Trimming shortened V by 2 bases and J by 11 bases, and 18 bases separated the two germline ends. This CDR3 region has 14 residues. Germline V gene lookup returns CDR1 ENHRY and CDR2 SYGVKD. CDR3 nucleotide sequence: TGTGCCATCAGTGAGCCGGGAGTGGTGGATGAGCAGTACTTC. Protein sequence: CAISEPGVVDEQYF.

This chain uses TRBV9 with TRBJ1-4, with D unclear. V shed 0 bases and J shed 0 bases, with 9 bases lying between them. Germline-derived CDR1 and CDR2 are SGDLS and YYNGEE. The CDR3 contains 16 residues. The chain's CDR3 is CASSVEKNATNEKLFF. The CDR3 DNA follows: TGTGCCAGCAGCGTAGAAAAGAATGCAACTAATGAAAAACTGTTTTTT.

The rearrangement joins TRBV6-5 to TRBJ1-1; 7 bases agree with TRBD1. This CDR3 comprises 15 residues. Trimming cost V 0 bases and J 6 bases; bases outside gene matches: 7. Germline V lookup: CDR1 MNHEY, CDR2 SVGAGI. The CDR3 bases are TGTGCCAGCAGTTACTCGACAGGGCGAAGCGCTGAAGCTTTCTTT. Encoded protein: CASSYSTGRSAEAFF.

This clonotype has a handful of counts. The V and J genes are TRBV4-3 and TRBJ1-6, with 7 bases aligning to TRBD1. The CDR3 length is 16 residues. Per germline, CDR1 LGHNA and CDR2 YSLEER. The J segment lost 10 bases and the V segment lost 2 bases, leaving 11 bases of the junction unmatched. The CDR3 protein is CASSQMIGGAGSPLHF. The CDR3 DNA reads as TGCGCCAGCAGCCAAATGATAGGGGGCGCGGGCTCACCCCTCCACTTT.

The V gene is TRBV4-1, the J gene TRBJ2-4, with D perhaps TRBD1 (5 bases). In germline, CDR1 is MGHRA, CDR2 YSYEKL. V was cut by 0 bases and J by 0 bases, with 18 bases left in between. The CDR3 length is 19 residues. For the CDR3, the DNA is TGCGCCAGCAGCCAAGAAGGGGCGACAGAGAGGTCAGCCAAAAACATTCAGTACTTC. Its protein is CASSQEGATERSAKNIQYF.

The CDR3 spells CASSQDLYQETQYF. The CDR3 DNA reads as TGCGCCAGCAGCCAAGATTTATACCAAGAGACCCAGTACTTC. V is TRBV4-1 and J is TRBJ2-5; D unresolved. This CDR3 has 14 residues. V lost 0 bases to trimming and J lost 0 bases, with 5 bases between them. Germline V gene data show CDR1 as MGHRA and CDR2 as YSYEKL.

This clonotype occurred many times. The V gene is TRBV3-1, the J gene TRBJ2-1; 11 bases are shared with TRBD2. Germline lookup yields CDR1 LGHDT and CDR2 YNNKEL (reference sequence). The CDR3 length is 17 residues. The trim removed 2 bases at V and 8 bases at J, leaving 11 bases unmatched. Here the CDR3 reads CASSQPPTSGSEDEQFF. CDR3 coding DNA: TGTGCCAGCAGCCAACCCCCCACTAGCGGGAGTGAGGATGAGCAGTTCTTC.